This T cell receptor (beta chain) was documented in a study of CXCR3-negative and CXCR3-positive naive CD8 T cells. Overall study results and limits: The study inferred TCR strength from TRB CDR3 properties and found comparable surface CD5 between naive subsets.

A remark on this clonotype: As yet, its antigen is unknown.

CDR1 is SEHNR and CDR2 is FQNEAQ in the germline V gene (reference sequence). The CDR3 sequence is 14 residues long. cDNA libraries for TRB were generated by 5' RACE incorporating UMI labels. TCRdb reanalyzed the 5' RACE reads, giving one entry per CDR3 protein sequence and no DNA. Across 92,000 or so distinct CDR3 sequences, the top ten clones capture around 0.99% of the sample. The source material was naive CXCR3- CD8+ T cells from blood. Subset defined: CD45RO-CCR7+CD27+CD95- naive CD8+ T cells lacking CXCR3 (TNR3-). This chain uses TRBV7-9 with TRBJ1-1; the D call of TRBD1 rests on TCRdb alone, since no DNA is present to check it. The sequence was obtained from a human donor in good health. Some clones in this sample may be carry-over from other donors' samples. This CDR3 reads CASSSGTGNTEAFF.